The text below deals with one T cell receptor (beta chain). An end of the junction does not agree with germline; a read error may underlie this. In the authors' methods: The distant-metastasis classifier for papillary thyroid cancer was built from CDR3 differences across clinicopathological groups. TCRdb re-clonotyped the PCR reads via MiXCR. None of the V and J calls come from the authors' own analysis; TCRdb made them. The sample holds tens of thousands of clones, around 12% seen once. No patient had received any treatment before thyroid surgery. The data derive from a study of metastatic and nonmetastatic thyroid tumors. Study summary: Blood and tumor or nodule tissue repertoires from malignant and benign thyroid patients were compared.

CDR3 length: 13 amino acids. Germline V gene data show CDR1 as MDHEN and CDR2 as SYDVKM. The V gene is TRBV28, the J gene TRBJ1-2; D gene unclear. This clonotype originated in a female donor with papillary thyroid cancer or a benign thyroid nodule (not recorded which). Some clones in this sample may be carry-over from other donors' samples. Sequencing used tumor tissue. The CDR3 is CDSSLGGGGDYTF. CDR3 DNA sequence: TGTGACAGCAGTTTAGGAGGAGGCGGAGACTACACCTTC.